The rows below give T cell receptor beta chains drawn from one sample of a study of CD8 T cells in ankylosing spondylitis. MiXCR, run by TCRdb on the 5' RACE reads, gives a single entry per CDR3 protein. Of 390,000 or so distinct CDR3 sequences listed, under 25% are singletons. Sequenced sample: blood, either unsorted or a sorted T cell fraction (not recorded which). All receptors come from a male donor with ankylosing spondylitis. CDR3s include the opening cysteine and the closing phenylalanine or tryptophan. A D gene is named only where the DNA matches it firmly. Clone size is given for some rows only: seen once, a few or many times, or a class if the clone is expanded.

d_call cdr3_length j_call v_call clone_size cdr3_aa cdr3_nt
. 15 TRBJ2-1 TRBV27 . CASSSAGVGYNEQFF TGTGCCAGCAGCTCCGCCGGGGTCGGCTACAATGAGCAGTTCTTC
. 14 TRBJ2-1 TRBV7-2 few CATSPLSSYNEQFF TGTGCCACTTCCCCTCTAAGCTCCTACAATGAGCAGTTCTTC
TRBD2 18 TRBJ2-4 TRBV11-1 few CASSLFPTSGRALNIQYF TGTGCCAGCAGCTTATTCCCGACTAGCGGGAGGGCCTTAAACATTCAGTACTTC
. 14 TRBJ2-1 TRBV19 . CASSIDRSRAEQFF TGTGCCAGTAGTATAGATCGTTCCAGGGCTGAGCAGTTCTTC
TRBD1 18 TRBJ1-4 TRBV7-8 many CASSFVRDRGRVGEKLFF TGTGCCAGCAGCTTCGTTAGGGACAGGGGGCGAGTCGGTGAAAAACTGTTTTTT
. 15 TRBJ2-2 TRBV12-3/TRBV12-4 many CASSLALGNTGELFF TGTGCCAGCAGCTTAGCCTTGGGGAACACCGGGGAGCTGTTTTTT
. 14 TRBJ2-4 TRBV20-1 . CSAREALAKNIQYF TGCAGTGCTAGAGAAGCACTAGCCAAAAACATTCAGTACTTC
. 15 TRBJ1-1 TRBV6-5 . CASSYSMGMNTEAFF TGTGCCAGCAGTTACTCGATGGGAATGAACACTGAAGCTTTCTTT
. 16 TRBJ2-1 TRBV29-1 few CSVEVQARNSYNEQFF TGCAGCGTTGAAGTTCAAGCTAGAAACTCCTACAATGAGCAGTTCTTC
TRBD1 17 TRBJ2-3 TRBV12-3/TRBV12-4 . CASSLRGSETSTDTQYF TGTGCCAGCAGTCTCAGGGGGAGCGAAACTAGCACAGATACGCAGTATTTT
TRBD2 14 TRBJ2-7 TRBV24-1 few CATASSGRSYEQYF TGTGCCACCGCATCGAGCGGGAGATCGTACGAGCAGTACTTC
TRBD1 13 TRBJ1-1 TRBV9 . CASSVGTGTEAFF TGTGCCAGCAGCGTAGGGACAGGTACGGAAGCTTTCTTT
. 14 TRBJ1-3 TRBV29-1 few CSVERSVSGNTIYF TGCAGCGTTGAAAGATCCGTCTCCGGAAACACCATATATTTT
TRBD2 15 TRBJ2-1 TRBV6-1 . CASSLAGLAYNEQFF TGTGCCAGCAGTCTAGCGGGTCTCGCCTACAATGAGCAGTTCTTC
. 14 TRBJ2-7 TRBV12-1 . CASTPRERIDEQYF TGTGCCAGCACCCCCCGTGAAAGGATTGACGAGCAGTACTTC
TRBD1 16 TRBJ2-7 TRBV15 . CATSRTVQGASYEQYF TGTGCCACCAGCAGGACGGTACAGGGGGCCTCCTACGAGCAGTACTTC
TRBD2 16 TRBJ2-1 TRBV20-1 . CSALRPSGTKYNEQFF TGCAGTGCCCTACGGCCTAGCGGGACCAAATACAATGAGCAGTTCTTC
TRBD1 13 TRBJ2-1 TRBV20-1 few CSAEGQGYNEQFF TGCAGTGCCGAGGGACAGGGGTACAATGAGCAGTTCTTC
. 13 TRBJ1-1 TRBV2 few CASSVGNGLEAFF TGTGCCAGCAGCGTCGGGAACGGGTTAGAAGCTTTCTTT
. 14 TRBJ2-1 TRBV20-1 few CSAHEAGRANEQFF TGCAGTGCCCACGAGGCGGGAAGGGCCAATGAGCAGTTCTTC
. 14 TRBJ2-2 TRBV20-1 few CSASPLAGTGELFF TGCAGTGCTAGCCCCTTGGCGGGAACCGGGGAGCTGTTTTTT
. 14 TRBJ2-1 TRBV12-3/TRBV12-4 few CASSQPPLVNEQFF TGTGCCAGCAGTCAGCCCCCTTTAGTCAATGAGCAGTTCTTC
. 16 TRBJ2-2 TRBV12-3/TRBV12-4 many CASSPDRDSDTGELFF TGTGCCAGCAGTCCAGACAGGGACTCGGACACCGGGGAGCTGTTTTTT
TRBD2 17 TRBJ2-5 TRBV27 . CASSWTVSGRRGETQYF TGTGCCAGCAGCTGGACAGTTAGCGGGAGGAGGGGTGAGACCCAGTACTTC
. 15 TRBJ2-1 TRBV23-1 many CASSQIGGSDNEQFF TGCGCCAGCAGTCAAATCGGGGGATCGGACAATGAGCAGTTCTTC
. 15 TRBJ1-3 TRBV15 . CATSTRLRAGNTIYF TGTGCCACCAGCACGCGGCTAAGGGCTGGAAACACCATATATTTT
TRBD1 16 TRBJ1-4 TRBV7-9 few CASSTGTEGPWVKLFF TGTGCCAGCAGCACCGGGACAGAAGGCCCCTGGGTAAAACTGTTTTTT
. 14 TRBJ1-1 TRBV7-2 few CASSPWGQNTEAFF TGTGCCAGCAGCCCTTGGGGACAGAACACTGAAGCTTTCTTT
. 13 TRBJ2-3 TRBV15 . CATSFLSTDTQYF TGTGCCACCAGCTTTTTAAGCACAGATACGCAGTATTTT
. 15 TRBJ1-2 TRBV4-2 few CASSQVGVTTNGYTF TGTGCCAGCAGCCAAGTTGGAGTCACTACAAATGGCTACACCTTC
TRBD1 14 TRBJ2-1 TRBV18 . CASSPRDRVGEQFF TGTGCCAGCTCACCGCGGGACAGGGTAGGTGAGCAGTTCTTC
. 14 TRBJ2-7 TRBV18 . CASSPLAYSYEQYF TGTGCCAGCTCACCACTAGCGTACTCCTACGAGCAGTACTTC
. 10 TRBJ2-5 TRBV29-1 many CSVGVETQYF TGCAGCGTCGGAGTGGAGACCCAGTACTTC